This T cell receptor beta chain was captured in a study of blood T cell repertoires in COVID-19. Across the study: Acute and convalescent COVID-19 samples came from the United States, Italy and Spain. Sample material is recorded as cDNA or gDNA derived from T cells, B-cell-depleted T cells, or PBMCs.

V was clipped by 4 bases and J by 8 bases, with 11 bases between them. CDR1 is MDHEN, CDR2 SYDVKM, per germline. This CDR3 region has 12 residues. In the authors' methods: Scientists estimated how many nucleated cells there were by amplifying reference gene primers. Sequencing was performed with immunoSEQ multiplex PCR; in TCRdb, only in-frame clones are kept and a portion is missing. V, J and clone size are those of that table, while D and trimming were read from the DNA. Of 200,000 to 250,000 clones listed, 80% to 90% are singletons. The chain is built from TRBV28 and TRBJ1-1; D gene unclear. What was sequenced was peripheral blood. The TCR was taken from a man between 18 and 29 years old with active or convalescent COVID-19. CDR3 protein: CASSSGPFEAFF. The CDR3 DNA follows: TGTGCCAGCAGTTCCGGTCCTTTCGAAGCTTTCTTT.